Listed below are T cell receptor beta chains from one sample, sequenced in a study of tumor-infiltrating lymphocytes in localized non-small cell lung cancer. Sequencing was performed with immunoSEQ multiplex PCR; in TCRdb, only in-frame clones are kept and a portion is missing. The table lists some 9,300 clones, 70% to 80% of them singletons, with more than 15% in the top ten. Sequencing input: uninvolved lung tissue not adjacent to the tumor. The receptors were gathered from a human donor with non-small cell lung cancer. Both conserved end residues are part of each CDR3. The order of the fields is J gene, clone size, D gene, V gene, CDR3 DNA, CDR3 protein. D genes are given only for firm matches. A row's size may be missing; if present it is once, few, many or a size class.

>TRBJ1-1|.|TRBD1|TRBV4-1
TGCGCCAGCAGCCAAGATCGGGACAGGGTGAACACTGAAGCTTTCTTT
CASSQDRDRVNTEAFF
>TRBJ2-2|.|TRBD2|TRBV6-6
TGTGCCAGCAGGCGGACTAGCGGGCAGTTCGGGGAGCTGTTTTTT
CASRRTSGQFGELFF
>TRBJ1-1|few|.|TRBV6-1
TGTGCCAGCAGTGACCAACAGCGGACTGAAGCTTTCTTT
CASSDQQRTEAFF
>TRBJ2-7|.|.|TRBV5-5
TGTGCCAGCAGCGCCCGGACGGCCTCCTACGAGCAGTACTTC
CASSARTASYEQYF
>TRBJ1-1|medium-sized|.|TRBV5-4
TGTGCCAGCAGCTTTGAGACATCGTTAGGTGAAGCTTTCTTT
CASSFETSLGEAFF
>TRBJ1-5|few|.|TRBV19
TGTGCCAGTAGTCTCACGGGGGACAATCAGCCCCAGCATTTT
CASSLTGDNQPQHF
>TRBJ2-2|.|TRBD2|TRBV9
TGTGCCAGCAGCCCACGACTCCTAGCGGGGGACACCGGGGAGCTGTTTTTT
CASSPRLLAGDTGELFF
>TRBJ1-4|.|.|TRBV7-2
TGTGCCAGCAGCTTCAGGGCCGAAGTTAATGAAAAACTGTTTTTT
CASSFRAEVNEKLFF
>TRBJ2-5|.|.|TRBV5-4
TGTGCCAGCAGCTTGGCACCAGGGAAAGGTGGGGAGACCCAGTACTTC
CASSLAPGKGGETQYF
>TRBJ2-7|.|.|TRBV7-8
TGTGCCAGCAGCTTAGCGCAGGGCTCCCACGAGCAGTACTTC
CASSLAQGSHEQYF
>TRBJ1-1|.|.|TRBV6-1
TGTGCCAGCAGTGAAGTAGGCAGGGGTGGGACTGAAGCTTTCTTT
CASSEVGRGGTEAFF
>TRBJ2-2|.|TRBD2|TRBV5-1
TGCGCCAGCGAGTCGCGGGGGGGGAACACCGGGGAGCTGTTTTTT
CASESRGGNTGELFF
>TRBJ1-2|.|.|TRBV5-4
TGTGCCAGCAGCTTGGACGTCAGGCGTGGCTACACCTTC
CASSLDVRRGYTF
>TRBJ1-4|.|TRBD1|TRBV28
TGTGCCAGCAGCGCCACGGGACAGGGTAATGAAAAACTGTTTTTT
CASSATGQGNEKLFF
>TRBJ1-5|.|.|TRBV2
TGTGCCAGCAGGAGGGTAGCAATCAATCAGCCCCAGCATTTT
CASRRVAINQPQHF
>TRBJ1-2|.|.|TRBV6-1
TGTGCCAGCAGTGAAGCGCTTCGGGCGGACTATGGCTACACCTTC
CASSEALRADYGYTF
>TRBJ1-1|.|TRBD1|TRBV19
TGTGCCAGTAGTATCAAACTCCGGGACAGGGGTGACACTGAAGCTTTCTTT
CASSIKLRDRGDTEAFF
>TRBJ1-4|.|TRBD1|TRBV27
TGTGCCAGCAGGCTCGACAGGGGGCATGAAAAACTGTTTTTT
CASRLDRGHEKLFF